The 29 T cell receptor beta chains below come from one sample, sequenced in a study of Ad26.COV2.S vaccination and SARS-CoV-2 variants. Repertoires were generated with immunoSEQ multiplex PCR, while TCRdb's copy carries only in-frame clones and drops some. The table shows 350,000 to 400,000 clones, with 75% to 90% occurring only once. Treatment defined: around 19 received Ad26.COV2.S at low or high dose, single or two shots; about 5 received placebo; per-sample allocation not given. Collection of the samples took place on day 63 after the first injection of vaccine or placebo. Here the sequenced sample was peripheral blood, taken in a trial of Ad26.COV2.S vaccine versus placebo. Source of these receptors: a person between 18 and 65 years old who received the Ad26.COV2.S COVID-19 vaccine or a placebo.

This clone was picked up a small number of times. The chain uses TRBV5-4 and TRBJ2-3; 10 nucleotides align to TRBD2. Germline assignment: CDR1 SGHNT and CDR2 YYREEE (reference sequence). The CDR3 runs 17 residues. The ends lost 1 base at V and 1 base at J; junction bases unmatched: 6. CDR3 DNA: TGTGCCAGCAGCTTGAGACCGCTAGCGGGGGGCACAGATACGCAGTATTTT. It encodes CASSLRPLAGGTDTQYF.

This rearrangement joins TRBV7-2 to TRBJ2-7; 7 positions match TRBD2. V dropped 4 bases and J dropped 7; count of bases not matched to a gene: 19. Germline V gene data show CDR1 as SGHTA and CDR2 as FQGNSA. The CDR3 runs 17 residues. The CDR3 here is CASSSPGGILKKGEQYF. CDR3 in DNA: TGTGCCAGCAGCTCACCGGGGGGAATTTTAAAAAAGGGGGAGCAGTACTTC.

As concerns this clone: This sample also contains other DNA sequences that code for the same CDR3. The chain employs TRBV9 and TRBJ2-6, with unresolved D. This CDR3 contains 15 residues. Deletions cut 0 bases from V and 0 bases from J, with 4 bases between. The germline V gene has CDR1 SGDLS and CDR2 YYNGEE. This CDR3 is CASSVGASGANVLTF. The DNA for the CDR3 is TGTGCCAGCAGCGTAGGGGCCTCTGGGGCCAACGTCCTGACTTTC.

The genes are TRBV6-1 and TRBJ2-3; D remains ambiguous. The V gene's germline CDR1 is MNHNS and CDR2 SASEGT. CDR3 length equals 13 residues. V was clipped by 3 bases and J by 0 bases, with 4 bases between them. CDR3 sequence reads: CASSDPSTDTQYF. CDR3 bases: TGTGCCAGCAGTGACCCCAGCACAGATACGCAGTATTTT.

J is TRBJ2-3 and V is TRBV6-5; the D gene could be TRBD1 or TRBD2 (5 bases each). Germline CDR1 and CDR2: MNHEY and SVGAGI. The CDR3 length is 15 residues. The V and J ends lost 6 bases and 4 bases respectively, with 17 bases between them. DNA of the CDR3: TGTGCCAGCAGCCCAGGCCGGGACCCCCCAGATACGCAGTATTTT. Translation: CASSPGRDPPDTQYF.

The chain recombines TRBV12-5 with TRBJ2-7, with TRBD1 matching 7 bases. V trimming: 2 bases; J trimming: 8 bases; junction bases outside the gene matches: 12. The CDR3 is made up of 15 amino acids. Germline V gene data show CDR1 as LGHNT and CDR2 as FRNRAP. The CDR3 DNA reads TGTGCTAGTGGTTTGATCGCCGGGACAGTAACGAAGCAGTACTTC. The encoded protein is CASGLIAGTVTKQYF.

This CDR3 is CASSVAAGSIYEQYF. In DNA, the CDR3 is TGTGCCAGCAGCGTAGCTGCCGGGTCGATCTACGAGCAGTACTTC. This chain uses TRBV9 with TRBJ2-7; D is unclear. CDR3 length: 15 residues. Germline loops: CDR1 SGDLS, CDR2 YYNGEE. V lost 0 bases, J lost 3 bases, and 13 bases lay in between. The full variable domain, completed using reference TRBV9 and TRBJ2-7, is DSGVTQTPKHLITATGQRVTLRCSPRSGDLSVYWYQQSLDQGLQFLIQYYNGEERAKGNILERFSAQQFPDLHSELNLSSLELGDSALYFCASSVAAGSIYEQYFGPGTRLTVT.

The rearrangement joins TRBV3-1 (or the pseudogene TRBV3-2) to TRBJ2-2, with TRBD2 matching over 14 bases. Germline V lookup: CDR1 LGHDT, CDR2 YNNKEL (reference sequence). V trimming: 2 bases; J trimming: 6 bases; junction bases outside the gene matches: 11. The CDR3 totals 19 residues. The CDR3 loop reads CASSQPRTSGGTMAGELFF. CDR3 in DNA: TGTGCCAGCAGCCAACCAAGGACTAGCGGGGGGACTATGGCCGGGGAGCTGTTTTTT.

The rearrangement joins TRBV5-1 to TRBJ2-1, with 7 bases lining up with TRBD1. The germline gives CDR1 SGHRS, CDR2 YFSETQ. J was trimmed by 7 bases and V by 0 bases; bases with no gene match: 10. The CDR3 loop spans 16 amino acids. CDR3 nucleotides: TGCGCCAGCAGCTTGGGGGGGACAGCTTCTTCGAATGAGCAGTTCTTC. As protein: CASSLGGTASSNEQFF.

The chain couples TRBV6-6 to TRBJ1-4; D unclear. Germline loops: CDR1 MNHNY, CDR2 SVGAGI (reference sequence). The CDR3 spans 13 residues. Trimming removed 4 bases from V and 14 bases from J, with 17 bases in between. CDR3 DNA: TGTGCCAGCAGTTCGTCTGACGGCCGAAATCTGTTTTTT. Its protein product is CASSSSDGRNLFF.

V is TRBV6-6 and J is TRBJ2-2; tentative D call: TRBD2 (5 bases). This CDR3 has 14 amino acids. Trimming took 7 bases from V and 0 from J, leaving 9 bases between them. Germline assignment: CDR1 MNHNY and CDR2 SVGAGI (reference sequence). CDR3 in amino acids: CASKAGANTGELFF. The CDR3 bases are TGTGCCAGCAAGGCCGGGGCGAACACCGGGGAGCTGTTTTTT.

CDR3 in amino acids: CASSPGVSENNSPLHF. The CDR3 DNA is TGTGCCAGCTCACCGGGGGTTTCCGAAAATAATTCACCCCTCCACTTT. The chain links TRBV18 to TRBJ1-6, with a tentative D call TRBD1 (5 bases). The germline CDR1 and CDR2 sequences are KGHSH and LQKENI. Trimming took off 3 bases at V and 5 bases at J, with 14 bases between the two ends. The CDR3 loop spans 16 amino acids.

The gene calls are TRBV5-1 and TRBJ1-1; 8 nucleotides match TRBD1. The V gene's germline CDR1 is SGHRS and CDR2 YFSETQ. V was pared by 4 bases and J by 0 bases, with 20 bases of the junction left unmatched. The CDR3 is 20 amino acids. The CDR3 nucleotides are TGCGCCAGCAGCCTATCCATTCTGGACAGGGCAATGAGTATGAACACTGAAGCTTTCTTT. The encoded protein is CASSLSILDRAMSMNTEAFF.

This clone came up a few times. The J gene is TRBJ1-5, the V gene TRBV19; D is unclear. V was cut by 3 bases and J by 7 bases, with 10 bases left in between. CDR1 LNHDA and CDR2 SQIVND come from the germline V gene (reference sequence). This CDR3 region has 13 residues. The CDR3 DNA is TGTGCCAGTAGTATTATCTATAACCAGCCCCAGCATTTT. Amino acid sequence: CASSIIYNQPQHF.

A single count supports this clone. Here the CDR3 reads CASAVAGTSGVETQYF. CDR3 sequence (DNA): TGTGCCAGCGCCGTGGCGGGAACTAGCGGGGTTGAGACCCAGTACTTC. The genes are TRBV27 and TRBJ2-5; 10 bases align to TRBD2. CDR3 length: 16 residues. J lost 5 bases, V lost 8 bases, and 14 bases had no gene match. Germline CDR1 is MNHEY and CDR2 is SMNVEV (reference sequence).

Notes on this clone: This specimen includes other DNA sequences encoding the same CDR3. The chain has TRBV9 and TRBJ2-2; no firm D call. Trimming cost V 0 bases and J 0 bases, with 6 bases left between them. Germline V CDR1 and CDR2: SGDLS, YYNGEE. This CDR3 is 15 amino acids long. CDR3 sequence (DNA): TGTGCCAGCAGCGTAGGCAGGTCGAACACCGGGGAGCTGTTTTTT. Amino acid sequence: CASSVGRSNTGELFF.

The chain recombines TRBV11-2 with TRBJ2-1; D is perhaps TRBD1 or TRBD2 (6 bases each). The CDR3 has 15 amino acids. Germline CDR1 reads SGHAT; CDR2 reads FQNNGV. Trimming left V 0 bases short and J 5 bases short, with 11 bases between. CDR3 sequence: CASSLEGGPNNEQFF. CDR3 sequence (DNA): TGTGCCAGCAGCTTAGAAGGGGGGCCAAACAATGAGCAGTTCTTC. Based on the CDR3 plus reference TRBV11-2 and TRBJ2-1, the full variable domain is EAGVAQSPRYKIIEKRQSVAFWCNPISGHATLYWYQQILGQGPKLLIQFQNNGVVDDSQLPKDRFSAERLKGVDSTLKIQPAKLEDSAVYLCASSLEGGPNNEQFFGPGTRLTVL.

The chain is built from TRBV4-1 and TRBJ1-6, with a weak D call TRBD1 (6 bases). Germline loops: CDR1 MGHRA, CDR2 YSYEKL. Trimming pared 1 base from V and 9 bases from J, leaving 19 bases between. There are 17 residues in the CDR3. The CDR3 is CASSQGLQGRRGSPLHF. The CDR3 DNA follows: TGCGCCAGCAGCCAAGGCCTACAGGGCCGCCGAGGTTCACCCCTCCACTTT.

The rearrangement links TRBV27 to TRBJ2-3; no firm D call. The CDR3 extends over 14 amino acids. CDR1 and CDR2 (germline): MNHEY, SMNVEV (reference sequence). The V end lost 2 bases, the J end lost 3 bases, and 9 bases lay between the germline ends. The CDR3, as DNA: TGTGCCAGCAGTTTAGAAACAATGACAGATACGCAGTATTTT. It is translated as CASSLETMTDTQYF.

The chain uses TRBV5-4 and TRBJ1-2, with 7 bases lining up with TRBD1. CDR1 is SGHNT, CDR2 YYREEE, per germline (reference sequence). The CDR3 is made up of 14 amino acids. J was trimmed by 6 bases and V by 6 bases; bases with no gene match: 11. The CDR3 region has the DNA TGTGCCAGCACCATAGACTCAGGGGGTCATGGCTACACCTTC. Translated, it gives CASTIDSGGHGYTF.

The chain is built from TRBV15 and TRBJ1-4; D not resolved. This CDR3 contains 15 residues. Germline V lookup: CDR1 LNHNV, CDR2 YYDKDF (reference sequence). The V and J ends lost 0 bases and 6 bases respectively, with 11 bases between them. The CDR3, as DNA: TGTGCCACCAGCAGAGATAGTACGGTAGATGAAAAACTGTTTTTT. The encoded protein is CATSRDSTVDEKLFF.

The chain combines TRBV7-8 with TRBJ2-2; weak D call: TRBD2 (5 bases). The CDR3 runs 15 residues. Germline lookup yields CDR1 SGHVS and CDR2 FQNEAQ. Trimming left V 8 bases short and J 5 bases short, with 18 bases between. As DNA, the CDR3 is TGTGCCAGCCCTACGGGAATGGGAGAGACCGGGGAGCTGTTTTTT. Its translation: CASPTGMGETGELFF.

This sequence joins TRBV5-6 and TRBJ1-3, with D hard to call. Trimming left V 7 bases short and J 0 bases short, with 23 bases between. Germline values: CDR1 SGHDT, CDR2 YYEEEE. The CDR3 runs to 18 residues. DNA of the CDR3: TGTGCCAGCTTTAGTGAGGAGCGGGGTTTAAGCTCTGGAAACACCATATATTTT. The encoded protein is CASFSEERGLSSGNTIYF.

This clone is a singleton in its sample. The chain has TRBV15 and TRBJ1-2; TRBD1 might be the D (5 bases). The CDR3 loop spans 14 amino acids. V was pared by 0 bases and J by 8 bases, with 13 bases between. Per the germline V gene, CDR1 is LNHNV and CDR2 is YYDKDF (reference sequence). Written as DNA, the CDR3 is TGTGCCACCAGCAGAGACAGGGTTGTCGGAGGCTACACCTTC. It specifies CATSRDRVVGGYTF.

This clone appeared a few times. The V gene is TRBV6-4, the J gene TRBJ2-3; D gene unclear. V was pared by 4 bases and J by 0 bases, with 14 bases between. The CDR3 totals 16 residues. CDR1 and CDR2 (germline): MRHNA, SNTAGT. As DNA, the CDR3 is TGTGCCAGCAGTGTTGTCGGCGGTTCTAGCACAGATACGCAGTATTTT. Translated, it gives CASSVVGGSSTDTQYF.

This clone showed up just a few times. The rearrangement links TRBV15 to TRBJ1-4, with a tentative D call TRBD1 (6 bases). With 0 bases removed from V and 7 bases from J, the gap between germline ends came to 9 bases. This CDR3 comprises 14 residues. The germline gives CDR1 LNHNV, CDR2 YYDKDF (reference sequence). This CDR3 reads CATSRDRGAEKLFF. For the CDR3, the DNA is TGTGCCACCAGCAGAGATCGGGGGGCTGAAAAACTGTTTTTT.

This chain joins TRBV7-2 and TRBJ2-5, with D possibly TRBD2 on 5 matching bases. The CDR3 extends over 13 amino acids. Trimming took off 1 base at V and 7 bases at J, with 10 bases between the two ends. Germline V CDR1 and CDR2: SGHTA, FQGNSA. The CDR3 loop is CASSLVRVGTQYF. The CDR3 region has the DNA TGTGCCAGCAGCTTAGTGCGGGTCGGGACCCAGTACTTC. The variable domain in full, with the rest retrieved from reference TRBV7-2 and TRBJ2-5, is GAGVSQSPSNKVTEKGKDVELRCDPISGHTALYWYRQSLGQGLEFLIYFQGNSAPDKSGLPSDRFSAERTGGSVSTLTIQRTQQEDSAVYLCASSLVRVGTQYFGPGTRLLVL.

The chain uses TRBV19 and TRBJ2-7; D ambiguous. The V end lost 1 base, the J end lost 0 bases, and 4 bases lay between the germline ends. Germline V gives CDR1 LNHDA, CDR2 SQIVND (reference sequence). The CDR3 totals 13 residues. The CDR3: CASSIGASYEQYF. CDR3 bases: TGTGCCAGTAGTATAGGGGCCTCCTACGAGCAGTACTTC.

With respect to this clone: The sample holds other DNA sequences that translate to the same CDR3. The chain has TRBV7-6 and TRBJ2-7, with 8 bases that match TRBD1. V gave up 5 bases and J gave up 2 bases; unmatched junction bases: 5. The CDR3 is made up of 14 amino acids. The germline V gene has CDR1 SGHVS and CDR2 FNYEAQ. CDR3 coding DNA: TGTGCCAGCAGCCCGGACAGGGTAACCTACGAGCAGTACTTC. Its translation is CASSPDRVTYEQYF.